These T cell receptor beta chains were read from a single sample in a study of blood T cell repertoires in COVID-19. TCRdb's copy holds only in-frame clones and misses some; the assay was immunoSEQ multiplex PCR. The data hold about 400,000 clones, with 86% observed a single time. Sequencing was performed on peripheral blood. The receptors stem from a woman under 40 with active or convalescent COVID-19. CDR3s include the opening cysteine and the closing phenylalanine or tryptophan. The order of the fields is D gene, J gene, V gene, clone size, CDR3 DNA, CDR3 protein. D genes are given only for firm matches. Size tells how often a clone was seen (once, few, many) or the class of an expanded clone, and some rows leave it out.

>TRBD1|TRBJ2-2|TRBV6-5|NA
TGTGCCAGCAGTTACTCGCCGACAGGGGTCACCGGGGAGCTGTTTTTT
CASSYSPTGVTGELFF
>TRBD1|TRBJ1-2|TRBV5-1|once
TGCGCCAGCAGCCAGGACAGGATCTACTATGGCTACACCTTC
CASSQDRIYYGYTF
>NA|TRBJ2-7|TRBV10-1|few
TGCGCCAGCAGTGACACAGGAACGACCTACGAGCAGTACTTC
CASSDTGTTYEQYF
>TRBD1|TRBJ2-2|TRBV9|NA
TGTGCCAGCAGCCCGAGAGGGGACAGGGCGAACACCGGGGAGCTGTTTTTT
CASSPRGDRANTGELFF
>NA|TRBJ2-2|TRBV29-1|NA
TGCAGCGTTGATAGCCAGCTGAACACCGGGGAGCTGTTTTTT
CSVDSQLNTGELFF
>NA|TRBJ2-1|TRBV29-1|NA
TGCAGCGTTGCTGCCGGTGAGCAGTTCTTC
CSVAAGEQFF
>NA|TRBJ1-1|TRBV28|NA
TGTGCCAGCAGGACTCAGGTTCAGGGAGCTTTCTTT
CASRTQVQGAFF
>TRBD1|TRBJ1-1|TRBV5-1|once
TGCGCCAGCAGCTCCGGGACAGATTCGAACACTGAAGCTTTCTTT
CASSSGTDSNTEAFF
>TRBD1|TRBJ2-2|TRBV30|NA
TGTGCCTGGAGTGTAAGTCGGACAGGGGACCCCGGGGAGCTGTTTTTT
CAWSVSRTGDPGELFF
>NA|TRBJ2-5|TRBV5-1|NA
TGCGCCAGCAGCGGTGGTGGCAGGGGAGTCTCAGAGACCCAGTACTTC
CASSGGGRGVSETQYF
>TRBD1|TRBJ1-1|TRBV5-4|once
TGTGCCAGCAGCTTTAATGAGGGGGCAGCTTTCTTT
CASSFNEGAAFF
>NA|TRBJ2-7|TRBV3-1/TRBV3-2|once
TGTGCCAGCAGCCAAGTACCCCCTTCGGCCGGGGGATACGAGCAGTACTTC
CASSQVPPSAGGYEQYF
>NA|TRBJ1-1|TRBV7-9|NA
TGTGCCAGCAGCTTAGCTGGTAGAAGGAACACTGAAGCTTTCTTT
CASSLAGRRNTEAFF
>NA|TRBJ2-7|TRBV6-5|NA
TGTGCCAGCAGTTACTCGAGCCGCAACTACGAGCAGTACTTC
CASSYSSRNYEQYF
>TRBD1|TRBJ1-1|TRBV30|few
TGTGCCTGGAGTGGGGAGACAGGGGGCCTAAAAACTGAAGCTTTCTTT
CAWSGETGGLKTEAFF
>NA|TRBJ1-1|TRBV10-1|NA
TGCGCCAGCAGTCAAACAGCCTCGAACACTGAAGCTTTCTTT
CASSQTASNTEAFF
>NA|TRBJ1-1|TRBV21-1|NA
TGTGCCAGCAGCAAAGGGCTTGGCGCTTTCTTT
CASSKGLGAFF
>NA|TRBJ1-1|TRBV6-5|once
TGTGCCAGCAGTTACAAGGAGGGGAACACTGAAGCTTTCTTT
CASSYKEGNTEAFF
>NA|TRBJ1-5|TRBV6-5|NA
TGTGCCAGCAGTTACTCTGGCAGCAATCAGCCCCAGCATTTT
CASSYSGSNQPQHF
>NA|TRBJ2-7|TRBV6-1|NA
TGTGCCAGCAGTGAAGGCCTAGGCCTCCTATCCTACGAGCAGTACTTC
CASSEGLGLLSYEQYF
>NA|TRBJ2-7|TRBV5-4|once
TGTGCCAGCAGCTTAAGGGGCAGTTTGGCCGAGCAGTACTTC
CASSLRGSLAEQYF
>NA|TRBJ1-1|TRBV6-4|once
TGTGCCAGCAGTGCTCAACCGACAGAGAACACTGAAGCTTTCTTT
CASSAQPTENTEAFF
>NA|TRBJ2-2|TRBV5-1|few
TGCGCCAGCAGCTCCCTCACCGGGGAGCTGTTTTTT
CASSSLTGELFF
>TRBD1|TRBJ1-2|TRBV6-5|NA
TGTGCCAGCAGTTACTCGGGACAGGGGGATGGCTACACCTTC
CASSYSGQGDGYTF
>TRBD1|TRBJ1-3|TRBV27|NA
TGTGCCAGCAGCCGGACAGGTTCCTCTGGAAACACCATATATTTT
CASSRTGSSGNTIYF
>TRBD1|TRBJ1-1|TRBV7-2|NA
TGTGCCAGCAGCCTTGGGACAGGGTCGACTTTCTTT
CASSLGTGSTFF
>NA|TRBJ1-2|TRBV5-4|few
TGTGCCAGCAGCTTGGGCGGCGGGCCTGGCTATGGCTACACCTTC
CASSLGGGPGYGYTF
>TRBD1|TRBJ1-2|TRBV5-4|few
TGTGCCAGCAGCTTGGGACCTGACAGGGCTCCCCCCTATGGCTACACCTTC
CASSLGPDRAPPYGYTF
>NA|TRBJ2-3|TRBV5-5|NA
TGTGCCAGCAGCTTCCAGGGTTCAGATACGCAGTATTTT
CASSFQGSDTQYF
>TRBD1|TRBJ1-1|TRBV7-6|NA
TGTGCCAGCAGCGGACAGGTGAACACTGAAGCTTTCTTT
CASSGQVNTEAFF
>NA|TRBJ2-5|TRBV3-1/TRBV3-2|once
TGTGCCAGCAGCCAAGTATTAGTACGGTTAGAGACCCAGTACTTC
CASSQVLVRLETQYF
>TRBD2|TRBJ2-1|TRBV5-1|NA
TGCGCCAGCAGCCCTGGCGGGGGATACAATGAGCAGTTCTTC
CASSPGGGYNEQFF